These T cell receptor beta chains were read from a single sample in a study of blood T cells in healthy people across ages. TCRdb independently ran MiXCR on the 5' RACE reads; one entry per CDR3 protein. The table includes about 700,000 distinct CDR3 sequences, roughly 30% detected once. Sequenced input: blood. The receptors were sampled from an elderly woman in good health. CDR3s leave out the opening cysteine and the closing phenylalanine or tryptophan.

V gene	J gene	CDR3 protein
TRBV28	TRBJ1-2	ASTPIGQENYGYT
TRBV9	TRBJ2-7	ASSVGGLASIHEQY
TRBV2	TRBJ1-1	ASSVKNMNTEAF
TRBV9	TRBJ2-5	ASSVDLAGAHAY
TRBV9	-	ASSSRQGNTYEQY
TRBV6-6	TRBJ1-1	ASSPTPVRDTEAF
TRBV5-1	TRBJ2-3	ASSWGGRTDTQY
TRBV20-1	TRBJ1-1	SARTSNTEAF
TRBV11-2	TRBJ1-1	ASSAGQGAAEAF
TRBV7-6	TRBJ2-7	ASSLRSRQGAYEQY
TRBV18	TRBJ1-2	ASSPEGASGYT